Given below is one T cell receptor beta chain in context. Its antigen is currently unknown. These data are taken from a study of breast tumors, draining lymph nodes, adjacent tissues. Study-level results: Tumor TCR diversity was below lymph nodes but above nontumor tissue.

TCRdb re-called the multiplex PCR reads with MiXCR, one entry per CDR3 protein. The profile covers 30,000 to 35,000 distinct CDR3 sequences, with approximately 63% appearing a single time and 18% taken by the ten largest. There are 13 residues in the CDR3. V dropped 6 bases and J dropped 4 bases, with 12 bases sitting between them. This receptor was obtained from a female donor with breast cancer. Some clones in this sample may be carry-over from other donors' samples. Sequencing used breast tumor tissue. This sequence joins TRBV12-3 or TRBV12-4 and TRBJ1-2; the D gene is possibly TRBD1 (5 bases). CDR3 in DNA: TGTGCCAGCAGCCCCGGGGGTAGCTATGGCTACACCTTC. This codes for CASSPGGSYGYTF.